The source of this T cell receptor beta chain is a study of cytomegalovirus exposure and HLA in healthy donors (TCRdb year 2017). With regard to the full study: An earlier analysis of 587 of the donors reported 276 Gb of sequence data and 95 million to 130 million unique TCR beta sequences obtained from approximately 180 million T cells. Because of strong linkage in the cohort, 5 or 6 DR-DQ haplotypes were treated as single units for association and clustering. Of the 350 to 450 genotyped donors, 75% to 85% were placed in the genetic ancestry cluster associated with self-reported Caucasian donors. All discovery cohort repertoires had been generated using a single sequencing platform. The number of typed donors differed by locus: about 620-630 for A, B, C, DRB1 and DQB1; roughly 510 for DQA1; 606 for DPA1; and 450 to 480 for DPB1. On average, roughly 250,000 unique TCR beta nucleotide sequences were sequenced per donor among about 400 genotyped donors of the cohort, with about 17% of those sequences being non-productive. In a later analysis, previously published TCR beta repertoires from about 670 donors were re-analyzed and high-resolution HLA genotyping was added so that TCR occurrence patterns could be studied. An earlier analysis of 587 of the donors used high-throughput TCR beta sequencing to judge whether each TCR beta V gene segment behaved as functional or pseudogenic. An early release that covered around 590 HLA-typed donors contained about 300 gigabases of sequencing data and about 84 million unique TCR sequences. Using immunosequencing, the study profiled T cell repertoires from 500 to 800 subjects and related those repertoires to cytomegalovirus serostatus. Along with the approximately 600-subject first cohort, a separate validation cohort of more than 90 different subjects was used. To predict cytomegalovirus infection status, the study combined high-throughput TCR immunosequencing, statistical association of individual TCRs with disease status, and machine learning. The study aimed to test whether signatures of past pathogen exposure could be identified by cataloging public T cell receptors. The later analysis used no new phenotypic data to find candidate immune exposures, relying instead on TCR beta sequences and their occurrence across donors. Donor age, sex, ethnicity and CMV serostatus were compiled together with the repertoire data. Both class I and class II loci were covered by HLA typing, at four-digit resolution. A later genetic analysis took genome-wide SNP genotypes for 398 of the 666 donors and used that subset as a discovery cohort.

The cohort comprised 550 to 700 healthy bone marrow donors. All cohort members were sampled while nominally healthy, although unrecorded immune exposures were likely present. The donor was CMV seronegative and belonged to the group of 352 seronegative cohort members. A peripheral blood sample was collected from each donor, and TCR beta sequencing was performed on peripheral blood mononuclear cells. Genomic DNA extraction from the blood cell samples was performed with the Qiagen DNeasy Blood Extraction Kit. As for this clone: Its antigen is unknown. Per-base quality was not reported, and no clone a single base away is much larger than it.

From a lookup of the germline V gene, CDR1 and CDR2 are SGHTA and FQGTGA. The cysteine opens and the phenylalanine closes a CDR3 of 15 amino acids. The DNA shown is the 45-base CDR3, in frame from base 1. Here V drops 1 base and J drops 8 bases, and the junction holds 6 bases not matched to any gene. Study-level results and caveats: In the study, around 150 TCR beta chains were listed as associated with cytomegalovirus. A further reported finding was that TCR beta sequences accurately predicted the HLA-A and HLA-B alleles for most subjects in the first cohort. Because the 87-base-pair reads could not distinguish some IMGT-functional V segments, including TRBV6-2 and TRBV6-3, those segments were excluded. In vitro tests confirmed that three of the cytomegalovirus-associated TCR beta chains recognize cytomegalovirus antigens. Compared with the roughly 710-donor mean, donors in an Asian-associated ancestry cluster had fewer N-insertions in productive TCRs, according to a later genetic analysis. Most CMV-associated TCR beta chains appeared to be HLA-restricted in a later analysis, and the HLA associations seemed to be driven largely by CMV exposure. The sequencing pipeline was judged likely to have produced a cluster of highly shared sequence variants as a technical artifact. In a later analysis, the rate of TCR association differed among HLA loci, with DRB1 alleles having the most associated TCRs and HLA-C alleles having the fewest. According to a later analysis, parvovirus B19, influenza, CMV and Epstein-Barr virus appeared linked to several top co-occurrence clusters. A later analysis found that HLA-associated TCR beta chains were more clonally expanded and had lower generation probabilities than equally common non-associated chains. While some public TCRs were present in many individuals, most TCR sequences turned up only very rarely across donors. Sequencing depth was assumed to be roughly uniform across donors in the presence/absence analyses, though that assumption may not hold. According to the authors, the approach could potentially be generalized to other disease states and immunological phenotypes. When HLA alleles, especially DR and DQ, strongly co-occurred, attributing TCR associations to individual alleles was difficult. A later analysis associated 15,000 to 20,000 TCR beta sequences with specific HLA alleles at a false discovery rate of 0.05. V-gene and J-gene trimming of TCR beta chains was associated with a missense DCLRE1C variant in a later genetic analysis, and the association was replicated in an independent cohort. Correlated functional status among segregating V segments might be attributable to linkage disequilibrium, but an unknown experimental factor could not be ruled out. Cytomegalovirus status was reported to be diagnosed by the classifier with high specificity and sensitivity in both the original and validation cohorts. The only immune exposure information available for the cohort was CMV serostatus. HLA typing was unavailable for some donors at each locus, so association tests used only the typed subset. Because counts were too low, under 20 rarely observed V segments, including chromosome 9 orphons, were left out of the earlier analysis of over 550 of the donors. The cohort was sequenced for TCR beta chains only, and without alpha or paired-chain data the features that could be detected were limited. An earlier analysis of some 590 of the donors showed that most TCR beta V segments appeared in productive rearrangements either about 87% or about 30% of the time, which broadly matched IMGT annotations.

Library preparation used the immunoSEQ multiplex PCR assay. A mixture of 60 forward primers for TCR Vbeta segments and 13 reverse primers for TCR Jbeta segments was used in the multiplex PCR. Amplification of the CDR3 region of rearranged TCR beta genes was performed with a multiplex PCR assay on genomic DNA. The amplified TCR beta libraries were sequenced on the Illumina HiSeq System as 87-base-pair reads. The paper's processing steps were these. A later analysis counted 75 million to 100 million unique TCR beta chains across the 670 or so repertoires, and some 11 million of these chains were shared by at least two donors. Raw reads were error-corrected and collapsed into unique sequences with a nearest-neighbor algorithm that merged closely related sequences to remove PCR and sequencing errors. CDR3 sequences were aligned to IMGT reference sequences to assign V, D and J gene segments. For a sequence to be retained, a match of at least six nucleotides to both a V gene segment and a J gene segment was required. A rearrangement was called productive if the CDR3 had no stop codons and remained in frame with V and J, and every other rearrangement was called non-productive. CDR3 was defined by IMGT convention, running from the second conserved V-encoded cysteine to the conserved J-encoded phenylalanine. The earlier analysis of about 640 of the donors excluded any sequence lacking an unambiguous match to a single V gene segment. In an earlier analysis of some 590 of the donors, V segments were called functional above 56.7% productive rearrangements and were called segregating when the between-donor standard deviation exceeded 5%. A statistical classification framework was built for diagnosing cytomegalovirus status from the catalog of TCR beta chain sequences. In a later analysis, TCR nucleotide sequences were compared against IMGT/GENE-DB human TR gene sequences so that V and J genes could be assigned. A later analysis assigned CDR3 sequences and most-parsimonious VDJ recombination scenarios with the TCRdist pipeline. In a later analysis, each TCR beta chain was defined by its CDR3 amino acid sequence together with its V-gene family, and reads lacking a unique V-gene family were excluded. A later analysis removed several hundred highly shared, low-generation-probability nucleotide sequences to deal with suspected cross-contamination and a sequencing artifact. In a later analysis, a clonal expansion index for each public chain was calculated from normalized within-repertoire ranks of inferred template counts. In a later analysis, generation probabilities were computed with a VDJ recombination model fitted to out-of-frame rearrangements, and the resulting probabilities were checked against IGoR. A later analysis scored TCR-TCR, TCR-HLA and TCR-CMV co-occurrence with hypergeometric tests, applying a repertoire-size bias correction to TCR pairs. In a later analysis, false discovery rates were estimated by permuting HLA or CMV assignments 20 times. In a later analysis, co-occurring TCRs were grouped using DBSCAN, with TCRdist sequence similarity added in when clustering inside HLA-allele-positive subsets. Repertoires with fewer than 30,000 or more than 120,000 public chains, plus five repertoires with anomalous nucleotide sharing, were excluded from co-occurrence clustering. In TCRdb, the immuneACCESS table is reduced to in-frame sequences with V and J assigned. These tables do not hold every clone; where another copy was compared, an unresolved V gene accounts for under half, and the others remain unexplained. Clone size and V and J calls were adopted from that table, with D and trimming inferred from the DNA. This sample lists over 150,000 clones; approximately 78% were detected once. The ten biggest clones cover 1.5% to 2% of the sample.

The sequence joins TRBV7-3 to TRBJ2-1, and 9 junction bases match TRBD2. This clonotype originated in a woman aged 18-29 years in good health and CMV-seronegative. The sequencing sample was made of PBMCs. CDR3 protein: CASSLSGGASYEQFF. The nucleotides are TGTGCCAGCAGCTTAAGCGGGGGGGCCTCGTATGAGCAGTTCTTC.